A single sample is the source of the 9 T cell receptor beta chains below, sequenced in a study of control samples from healthy donors and cancer patients. Profiling relied on immunoSEQ multiplex PCR, and the TCRdb table lists in-frame clones only, not all of them. The sample lists over 150,000 clones, 85% to 95% occurring once. Source material: blood. The receptors shown here come from a woman between 18 and 29 years old in good health.

The chain uses TRBV11-2 and TRBJ2-7; D not certain. Germline values: CDR1 SGHAT, CDR2 FQNNGV. Trimming cost V 11 bases and J 4 bases, with 18 bases left between them. CDR3 length: 13 amino acids. The CDR3 loop is CAQYRHYPYEQYF. CDR3 nucleotides: TGTGCCCAATACCGGCACTATCCTTACGAGCAGTACTTC.

V and J are TRBV29-1 and TRBJ1-4; 7 nucleotides agree with TRBD1. CDR3 length: 14 residues. Germline V gene data show CDR1 as SQVTM and CDR2 as ANQGSEA. The trim removed 4 bases at V and 8 bases at J, leaving 10 bases unmatched. The CDR3 bases are TGCAGCGTTGCTCCAAGGGGGCTAGGCGAAAAACTGTTTTTT. It is translated as CSVAPRGLGEKLFF.

The rearrangement links TRBV7-9 to TRBJ1-5; tentatively, D is TRBD1 (6 bases). V was cut by 5 bases and J by 0 bases, with 11 bases left in between. Germline CDR1 reads SEHNR; CDR2 reads FQNEAQ (reference sequence). The length of the CDR3 is 15 residues. Written as DNA, the CDR3 is TGTGCCAGCAGCCAGCAGGGGTATAGCAATCAGCCCCAGCATTTT. It yields the protein CASSQQGYSNQPQHF.

The chain is built from TRBV3-1 (or the pseudogene TRBV3-2) and TRBJ2-5; D remains unclear. The germline gives CDR1 LGHDT, CDR2 YNNKEL (reference sequence). V was pared by 0 bases and J by 2 bases, with 4 bases between. The CDR3 spans 13 residues. The CDR3 region has the DNA TGTGCCAGCAGCCAAGACAGTCAAGAGACCCAGTACTTC. Its protein product is CASSQDSQETQYF.

V usage is TRBV3-1 (or the pseudogene TRBV3-2) and J usage is TRBJ2-3; D not certain. V was clipped by 2 bases and J by 0 bases, with 18 bases between them. Germline V gene data show CDR1 as LGHDT and CDR2 as YNNKEL (reference sequence). The CDR3 runs to 18 residues. The CDR3 protein is CASSQISHLPSSTDTQYF. The CDR3 DNA reads TGTGCCAGCAGCCAAATATCCCACTTACCTTCTAGCACAGATACGCAGTATTTT.

The V and J genes are TRBV4-1 and TRBJ1-2; D might be TRBD1 (5 bases). V lost 5 bases and J lost 3, with 19 bases in between. CDR3 size: 16 residues. Germline CDR1 and CDR2: MGHRA and YSYEKL. The chain's CDR3 is CASSEVGKGPHYGYTF. The CDR3 bases are TGCGCCAGCAGCGAAGTAGGGAAGGGGCCCCACTATGGCTACACCTTC.

This chain links TRBV6-2 or TRBV6-3 with TRBJ1-5; D uncertain. V was cut by 2 bases and J by 6 bases, with 11 bases left in between. CDR1 MNHEY and CDR2 SVGEGT come from the germline V gene. The CDR3 length is 14 residues. Here the CDR3 reads CASSYVTMTQPQHF. In DNA, the CDR3 is TGTGCCAGCAGTTACGTGACAATGACTCAGCCCCAGCATTTT.

The chain links TRBV28 to TRBJ1-1; 8 bases match TRBD1. Germline V gene lookup returns CDR1 MDHEN and CDR2 SYDVKM. The CDR3 runs 13 residues. Losses at the gene ends were 5 bases for V and 7 bases for J; bases not matched to a gene: 6. The CDR3 coding sequence is TGTGCCAGCAGTGACAGGGGAGGGGGTGAAGCTTTCTTT. Amino acid sequence: CASSDRGGGEAFF.

CDR3 in DNA: TGTGCCAGCAGGACTGGGACATACGAGCAGTACTTC. Amino acids: CASRTGTYEQYF. This rearrangement joins TRBV28 to TRBJ2-7; D is perhaps TRBD1 (6 bases). The CDR3 covers 12 residues. Germline loops: CDR1 MDHEN, CDR2 SYDVKM. The V and J ends lost 6 bases and 4 bases respectively, with 10 bases between them.